The sequence of this T cell receptor beta chain was determined in a study of blood T cell repertoires in COVID-19. This CDR3 has 14 amino acids. Germline values: CDR1 MNHEY, CDR2 SVGAGI. V was pared by 8 bases and J by 4 bases, with 17 bases between. The repertoire was sequenced with immunoSEQ multiplex PCR; TCRdb's copy has only in-frame clones and lacks some. The sample shows 240,000 or so clones, roughly nine tenths of them seen only once. The clonotype was recovered from a man aged 55 to 69 with acute or convalescent COVID-19. Sequencing was performed on peripheral blood. J is TRBJ1-2 and V is TRBV6-5, with D tentatively TRBD1 (5 bases). This chain's CDR3 is CASLDPHRSYGYTF. Written as DNA, the CDR3 is TGTGCCAGCCTCGACCCCCACAGGAGCTATGGCTACACCTTC.